The table lists the clone carrying this TCR beta chain with a few counts. In TCRdb, the 5' RACE reads were re-called with MiXCR into one record per CDR3 protein. This table holds about 64,000 distinct CDR3 sequences, 20% to 25% found once. Germline CDR1 reads SGHTA; CDR2 reads FQGNSA. The CDR3 loop spans 14 amino acids. V lost 4 bases and J 2 bases, leaving 11 bases between the germline ends. The sequencing sample was made of memory CD4+ T cells sorted from a lymph node. Subset in this sample: memory CD4+ T cells, CD4+CD45RO+CD25-. The TCR comes from a female donor with breast cancer. V gene TRBV7-2 combines with J gene TRBJ1-1, with D unclear. CDR3 residues: CASSSGRSNTEAFF. DNA of the CDR3: TGTGCCAGCAGCTCAGGACGGAGCAACACTGAAGCTTTCTTT.